This TCR beta chain came from a study of shared clonotypes between healthy human individuals. Study results and limitations: Lower generation probabilities were found for non-shared clonotypes than for those shared by all four donors.

This clone appeared once. The antigen is unknown. Germline-derived CDR1 and CDR2 are ENHRY and SYGVKD. V lost 10 bases to trimming and J lost 0 bases; unmatched junction nucleotides: 4. The CDR3 contains 14 residues. There were only Caucasian adults among the donors, and all lived in Nashville, Tennessee. The data were produced by immunoSEQ multiplex PCR, yet TCRdb's version contains in-frame clones alone and is incomplete. This table has 2,500,000 or so clones, roughly 93% appearing once. This chain uses TRBV10-3 with TRBJ1-1; TRBD1 matches at 11 bases. This receptor was taken from a man between 18 and 35 years old in good health. Some clones in this sample may be carry-over from other donors' samples. Sample: naive CD4+ T cells from PBMCs. Subset specified: CD45RA+ positively selected. The CDR3 region is CATQDRGLNTEAFF. As DNA, the CDR3 is TGTGCCACCCAGGACAGGGGGCTGAACACTGAAGCTTTCTTT.